Listed here are 2 T cell receptor beta chains from one sample, sequenced in a study of T cell repertoires in cytomegalovirus infection. Using its own MiXCR run on the reads, TCRdb lists one record per CDR3 protein. The sample includes around 210,000 distinct CDR3 sequences, 6.5% of them seen just once. The sequenced sample consisted of PBMCs. Receptors were obtained from a human donor in good health (CMV status not recorded). Some clones in this sample may be carry-over from other donors' samples.

The genes are TRBV20-1 and TRBJ2-7; unclear D gene. With 3 bases removed from V and 3 bases from J, the gap between germline ends came to 12 bases. The CDR3 totals 13 residues. Germline assignment: CDR1 DFQATT and CDR2 SNEGSKA (reference sequence). CDR3 nucleotides: TGCAGTGCTAGGGTGGATGCCGGCTACGAGCAGTACTTC. Protein: CSARVDAGYEQYF.

This clonotype was seen repeatedly, ten times or more. This sequence joins TRBV7-9 and TRBJ1-1, with D possibly matching TRBD1 (6 bases). With 3 bases removed from V and 6 bases from J, the gap between germline ends came to 20 bases. The CDR3 length is 16 residues. CDR1 is SEHNR and CDR2 is FQNEAQ in the germline V gene (reference sequence). CDR3 in amino acids: CASSLWAGKGGAEAFF. The CDR3, as DNA: TGTGCCAGCAGCTTGTGGGCAGGCAAGGGGGGAGCTGAAGCTTTCTTT.